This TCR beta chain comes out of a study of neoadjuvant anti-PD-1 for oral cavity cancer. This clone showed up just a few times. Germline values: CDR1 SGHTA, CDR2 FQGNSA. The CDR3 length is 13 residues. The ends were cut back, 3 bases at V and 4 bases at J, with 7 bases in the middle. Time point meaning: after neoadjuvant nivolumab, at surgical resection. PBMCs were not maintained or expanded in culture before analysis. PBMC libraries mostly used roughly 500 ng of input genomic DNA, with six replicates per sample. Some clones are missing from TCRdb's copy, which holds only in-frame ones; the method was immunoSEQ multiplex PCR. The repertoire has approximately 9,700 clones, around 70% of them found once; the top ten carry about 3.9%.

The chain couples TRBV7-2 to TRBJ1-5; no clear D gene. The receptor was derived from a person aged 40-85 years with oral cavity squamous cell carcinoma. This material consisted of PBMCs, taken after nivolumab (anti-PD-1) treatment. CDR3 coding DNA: TGTGCCAGCAGCTTTGAAGGGAATCAGCCCCAGCATTTT. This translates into CASSFEGNQPQHF.